This TCR beta chain was captured by sequencing in a study of sequential checkpoint blockade in melanoma. As for the study in general: TCRbeta immunosequencing was performed on DNA from over 90 pretreatment melanoma tumor samples.

The repertoire was sequenced with immunoSEQ multiplex PCR; TCRdb's copy has only in-frame clones and lacks some. Among approximately 6,000 clones listed, around two fifths were seen once. Sample treatment: randomized to nivolumab then ipilimumab (arm A) or the reverse (arm B). In its sample, this clone was seen a few times. The CDR3 runs to 12 residues. Germline V lookup: CDR1 MDHEN, CDR2 SYDVKM. Trimming removed 6 bases from V and 8 bases from J; junction bases left unmatched: 2. V gene TRBV28 combines with J gene TRBJ2-2; TRBD2 agrees at 8 bases. The source was tumor tissue (inferred from file names), collected from a patient given nivolumab and ipilimumab in sequence. The sequence was obtained from a human donor with melanoma. CDR3 protein: CASRTSVGELFF. The CDR3, as DNA: TGTGCCAGCAGGACTAGCGTAGGGGAGCTGTTTTTT.